A single sample is the source of the 13 T cell receptor beta chains below, sequenced in a study of blood T cells in healthy people across ages (dated by TCRdb to between 2015 and 2016). Libraries were prepared through 5' RACE. Sequencing took place on an Illumina HiSeq 2500. A second PCR of roughly 6 to 11 cycles was run with a J-beta primer mix and a sample-barcoded 5' primer. The public reads were reprocessed in TCRdb via fastp at Q25 and MiXCR, keeping in-frame beta chains. Every CDR3 protein is listed once, alongside the most common genes and DNA of its rows. For this sample there are about 780,000 distinct CDR3 sequences; 35% to 50% appear just once. Roughly 18% of the sample goes to the ten largest clones. The sequenced material came from blood. All receptors come from a man older than 75 in good health.

The V and J genes are TRBV6-5 and TRBJ1-1, with D uncertain. This CDR3 is built from 15 residues. Germline lookup yields CDR1 MNHEY and CDR2 SVGAGI. Trimming removed 0 bases at V and 1 base at J, with 9 bases between. The CDR3 loop reads CASSYSRTANTEAFF. In DNA, the CDR3 is TGTGCCAGCAGTTACTCCCGGACTGCGAACACTGAAGCTTTCTTT.

The chain combines TRBV25-1 with TRBJ2-3; D unclear. The V and J ends lost 3 bases and 0 bases respectively, with 7 bases between them. In germline, CDR1 is MGHDK, CDR2 SYGVNS. This CDR3 contains 14 residues. This CDR3 is CASSDPKSTDTQYF. In DNA, the CDR3 is TGTGCCAGCAGTGATCCCAAAAGCACAGATACGCAGTATTTT.

The chain couples TRBV7-2 to TRBJ2-7; D is possibly TRBD1 or TRBD2 (5 bases each). Germline CDR1 SGHTA, CDR2 FQGNSA. V was cut by 3 bases and J by 0 bases, with 18 bases left in between. CDR3 size: 17 residues. In DNA form, the CDR3 reads TGTGCCAGCAGCTTTATGCCCTCTTGGGGGAGCTCCTACGAGCAGTACTTC. Protein sequence: CASSFMPSWGSSYEQYF.

This chain uses TRBV11-2 with TRBJ2-3; no reliable D call. The CDR3 loop spans 15 amino acids. V was shortened by 3 bases and J by 1 base, with 11 bases between the two germline ends. The V gene's germline CDR1 is SGHAT and CDR2 FQNNGV. The CDR3 DNA follows: TGTGCCAGCAGCTTCTGGACCGCGGGCACAGATACGCAGTATTTT. Translating gives CASSFWTAGTDTQYF.

The CDR3 spells CASSKARGDGELFF. Here the CDR3 DNA reads TGTGCCAGCAGCAAGGCCAGGGGGGACGGGGAGCTGTTTTTT. The genes are TRBV21-1 and TRBJ2-2; the listed D gene, TRBD1, was not tested against the DNA. TRBV21-1 counts as a pseudogene. The CDR3 sequence is 14 residues long.

V usage is TRBV2 and J usage is TRBJ2-3; D gene ambiguous. The ends were cut back, 3 bases at V and 1 base at J, with 8 bases in the middle. The germline V gene has CDR1 SNHLY and CDR2 FYNNEI. The CDR3 runs to 14 residues. CDR3 region: CASSEHSGTDTQYF. As DNA, the CDR3 is TGTGCCAGCAGTGAGCACTCGGGCACAGATACGCAGTATTTT.

The V and J genes are TRBV20-1 and TRBJ2-3; D gene unclear. The CDR3 has 13 residues. From germline, CDR1 is DFQATT and CDR2 SNEGSKA (reference sequence). V was cut by 3 bases and J by 0 bases, with 7 bases left in between. CDR3 nucleotides: TGCAGTGCTAGGTCGGCCAGCACAGATACGCAGTATTTT. Encoded protein: CSARSASTDTQYF.

Concerning this clonotype itself: A read error may produce the germline difference seen at one junction end. This chain connects TRBV9 to TRBJ1-2; TRBD1 agrees at 9 bases. Germline V gene sequence: CDR1 SGDLS, CDR2 YYNGEE. The CDR3 runs to 15 residues. CDR3 bases: TGTGCCGGCAGTGGACAGGGGAGCGGAAACTATGGCTACACCTTC. This codes for CAGSGQGSGNYGYTF.

V usage is TRBV5-5 and J usage is TRBJ2-1; D remains ambiguous. The DNA end is more similar to TRBJ2-7, so the J call may be wrong. Germline CDR1 is SGHKS and CDR2 is YYEKEE (reference sequence). The CDR3 covers 16 residues. CDR3: CASSLGARDSYNEQYF. CDR3 in DNA: TGTGCCAGCAGCTTAGGAGCGCGCGACTCCTACAATGAGCAGTACTTC.

The table lists this clonotype with a few counts. This chain uses TRBV7-2 with TRBJ2-7, with a weak D call TRBD1 (6 bases). Germline V gives CDR1 SGHTA, CDR2 FQGNSA. V was pared by 7 bases and J by 6 bases, with 19 bases between. CDR3 length equals 14 residues. The chain's CDR3 is CASTITGTTGEQYF. The CDR3, as DNA: TGTGCCAGCACCATAACCGGGACAACCGGCGAGCAGTACTTC.

This clonotype was counted ten times or more. The rearrangement uses TRBV27 and TRBJ2-1; D tentatively reads TRBD1 or TRBD2 (6 bases each). The germline V and J ends were trimmed by 2 bases and 8 bases, with 19 bases remaining between them. This CDR3 has 16 residues. The V gene's germline CDR1 is MNHEY and CDR2 SMNVEV (reference sequence). CDR3 sequence reads: CASSLAGHGSEYEQFF. The DNA of the CDR3 is TGTGCCAGCAGTTTAGCGGGACACGGGTCGGAGTATGAGCAGTTCTTC.

This chain joins TRBV27 and TRBJ1-1; no firm D call. V lost 3 bases, J lost 7 bases, and 12 bases lay in between. In germline, CDR1 is MNHEY, CDR2 SMNVEV (reference sequence). CDR3 length: 13 residues. The CDR3 region has the DNA TGTGCCAGCAGTTTCTCTCCCGGGAGTGAAGCTTTCTTT. Protein product: CASSFSPGSEAFF.

The chain has TRBV5-1 and TRBJ2-7; D is ambiguous. Germline CDR1 reads SGHRS; CDR2 reads YFSETQ. The length of the CDR3 is 13 residues. Between the trimmed V and J ends, which lost 4 bases and 3 bases, there was a span of 11 bases. CDR3 in amino acids: CASSVRVNYEQYF. CDR3 sequence (DNA): TGCGCCAGCAGCGTGCGTGTAAACTACGAGCAGTACTTC. Full variable domain (remainder filled in from reference TRBV5-1 and TRBJ2-7): KAGVTQTPRYLIKTRGQQVTLSCSPISGHRSVSWYQQTPGQGLQFLFEYFSETQRNKGNFPGRFSGRQFSNSRSEMNVSTLELGDSALYLCASSVRVNYEQYFGPGTRLTVT.